The clone carrying this T cell receptor beta chain occurred once. The antigen is undetermined. This sample is part of a study of T cell repertoires in cytomegalovirus infection. The overall study: Recently identified HLA-C-restricted and well-studied HLA-B-restricted CMV epitopes were used.

A single record per CDR3 protein comes from TCRdb applying MiXCR to the reads. The sample contains about 310,000 distinct CDR3 sequences, just under 25% of which appear only once. The germline gives CDR1 SEHNR, CDR2 FQNEAQ (reference sequence). V was shortened by 2 bases and J by 0 bases, with 5 bases between the two germline ends. The CDR3 contains 13 residues. The sequence was obtained from a human donor in good health (CMV status not recorded). Some clones in this sample may be carry-over from other donors' samples. Specimen: cultured PBMCs, collected from culture after CMV antigen stimulation. V is TRBV7-9 and J is TRBJ2-7; no definite D call. The CDR3 spells CASSLTNSYEQYF. The CDR3 nucleotides read TGTGCCAGCAGCTTAACCAACTCCTACGAGCAGTACTTC.